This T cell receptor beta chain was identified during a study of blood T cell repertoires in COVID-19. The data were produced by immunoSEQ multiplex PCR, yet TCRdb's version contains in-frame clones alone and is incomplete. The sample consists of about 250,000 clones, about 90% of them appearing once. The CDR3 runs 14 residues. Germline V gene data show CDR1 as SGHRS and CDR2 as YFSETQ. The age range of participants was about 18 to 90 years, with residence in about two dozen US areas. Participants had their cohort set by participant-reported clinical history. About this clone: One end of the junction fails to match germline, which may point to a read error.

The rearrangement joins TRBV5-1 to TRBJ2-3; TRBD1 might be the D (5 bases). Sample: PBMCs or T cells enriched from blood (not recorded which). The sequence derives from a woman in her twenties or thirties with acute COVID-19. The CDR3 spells CASRFDSYTDTQYF. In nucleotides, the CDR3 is TGCGCCAGCCGCTTCGACAGCTACACAGATACGCAGTATTTT. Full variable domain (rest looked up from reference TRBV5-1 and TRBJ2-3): KAGVTQTPRYLIKTRGQQVTLSCSPISGHRSVSWYQQTPGQGLQFLFEYFSETQRNKGNFPGRFSGRQFSNSRSEMNVSTLELGDSALYLCASRFDSYTDTQYFGPGTRLTVL.